The 14 T cell receptor beta chains listed next were all sequenced from one sample in a study of CD4 and CD8 cells across lung adenocarcinoma regions. TCRdb analysed the PCR reads with MiXCR anew, one entry per CDR3 protein. The top ten hold 18% of the sample, which has 7,500 to 10,000 distinct CDR3 sequences, approximately 50% seen once. The material sequenced was CD4+ T cells from the margin of a lung tumor. Source of these receptors: a male donor with lung adenocarcinoma. The CD4 and CD8 labels of this study may be unreliable.

The V call is TRBV6-5, the J call TRBJ2-1; either TRBD1 or TRBD2 may supply D (5 bases each). CDR1 is MNHEY, CDR2 SVGAGI, per germline. The V end was cut by 3 bases, the J end by 10 bases, with 13 bases between. The CDR3 runs 13 residues. The chain's CDR3 is CASSYSTGTEQFF. The CDR3 nucleotides read TGTGCCAGCAGTTATTCCACCGGGACGGAGCAGTTCTTC.

This clonotype was detected ten times or more. This chain joins TRBV6-5 and TRBJ1-2, with 9 nucleotides matching TRBD1. CDR3 length: 14 residues. V shed 4 bases and J 5 bases; nucleotides not matched to a gene: 5. The germline CDR1 and CDR2 sequences are MNHEY and SVGAGI. This CDR3 is CASSLGTGWYGYTF. The CDR3 DNA sequence: TGTGCCAGCAGTTTGGGGACAGGGTGGTATGGCTACACCTTC.

V and J are TRBV6-5 and TRBJ1-2; maybe TRBD1 (5 bases). The CDR3 sequence is 15 residues long. The V end was cut by 0 bases, the J end by 7 bases, with 15 bases between. CDR1 and CDR2 from the germline V gene are MNHEY and SVGAGI. CDR3: CASSYSRGHSGGYTF. CDR3 DNA: TGTGCCAGCAGTTACTCCCGGGGCCATTCGGGTGGCTACACCTTC.

The genes are TRBV6-1 and TRBJ2-5; 9 nucleotides agree with TRBD2. Germline CDR1 is MNHNS and CDR2 is SASEGT. The CDR3 runs 18 residues. Trimming took 1 base from V and 2 from J; bases not matched to a gene: 11. As DNA, the CDR3 is TGTGCCAGCAGTGAAGGCGTTGTGGCGGGAGGGTGGCAAGAGACCCAGTACTTC. It translates to CASSEGVVAGGWQETQYF.

This clonotype was seen more than once but under ten times. The chain employs TRBV6-1 and TRBJ2-4, with a weak D call TRBD2 (6 bases). Judging by the DNA end, TRBJ2-5 fits better; the J call may be wrong. CDR1 and CDR2 from the germline V gene are MNHNS and SASEGT. CDR3 length: 15 amino acids. The CDR3 DNA reads TGTGCCAGCAGCACCGCCGGTGGGGGGAAAGAGACCCAGTACTTC. This gives the protein CASSTAGGGKETQYF.

This clonotype was seen more than once but under ten times. The chain has TRBV10-2 and TRBJ2-5; TRBD2 matches 7 bases. From germline, CDR1 is WSHSY and CDR2 SAAADI. V dropped 8 bases and J dropped 4; count of bases not matched to a gene: 7. The length of the CDR3 is 13 residues. For the CDR3, the DNA is TGCGCCAGCGCCGGGACTACTGGAGAGACCCAGTACTTC. Translated, it gives CASAGTTGETQYF.

J is TRBJ2-5 and V is TRBV27; 8 bases are a match to TRBD1. V was pared by 3 bases and J by 11 bases, with 8 bases of the junction left unmatched. The CDR3 covers 13 residues. Germline V lookup: CDR1 MNHEY, CDR2 SMNVEV (reference sequence). The CDR3 reads CASSLAPDREQYF. Here the CDR3 DNA reads TGTGCCAGCAGTTTGGCTCCGGACAGGGAGCAGTACTTC.

There are a few counts of this clonotype. V is TRBV12-3 or TRBV12-4 and J is TRBJ1-2, with 7 positions matching TRBD1. The CDR3 is 12 amino acids. Trimming at V came to 4 bases and at J to 7 bases, leaving 3 bases not matched to a gene. The chain's CDR3 is CASSSGQVGYTF. CDR3 sequence (DNA): TGTGCCAGCAGTTCCGGACAGGTTGGCTACACCTTC.

This clonotype was seen repeatedly, ten times or more. This sequence joins TRBV24-1 and TRBJ2-3; D not resolved. Germline V gives CDR1 KGHDR, CDR2 SFDVKD. V shed 6 bases and J shed 5 bases, with 5 bases lying between them. The CDR3 sequence is 11 residues long. CDR3 sequence (DNA): TGTGCCACCAGTCGTGGAGATACGCAGTATTTT. Translating gives CATSRGDTQYF.

This clonotype was detected many times. The V and J genes are TRBV6-1 and TRBJ2-1; a possible D gene is TRBD1 (6 bases). The V and J ends lost 5 bases and 4 bases respectively, with 9 bases between them. Germline CDR1 MNHNS, CDR2 SASEGT. The CDR3 length is 13 residues. For the CDR3, the DNA is TGTGCCAGCAGTCGGACAGCTTACAATGAGCAGTTCTTC. It translates to CASSRTAYNEQFF.

V gene TRBV6-5 combines with J gene TRBJ2-2; a weak D match, TRBD1 (5 bases). The CDR3 runs 13 residues. V lost 4 bases and J lost 8, with 11 bases in between. The germline CDR1 and CDR2 sequences are MNHEY and SVGAGI. This CDR3 reads CASSFDSPGELFF. The CDR3 DNA is TGTGCCAGCAGTTTCGACAGCCCAGGGGAGCTGTTTTTT.

This rearrangement joins TRBV12-3 or TRBV12-4 to TRBJ2-1, with 12 bases aligning to TRBD1. CDR3 length: 15 residues. The junction had 9 bases not matched to a gene; V was cut back by 6 bases and J by 9 bases. DNA for the CDR3: TGTGCCAGCAGACACCGGGACAGGGGGCGGGGTGAGCAGTTCTTC. This sequence encodes CASRHRDRGRGEQFF.

The chain is built from TRBV6-1 and TRBJ2-5; tentatively, D is TRBD1 (5 bases). The ends were cut back, 6 bases at V and 3 bases at J, with 11 bases in the middle. Germline values: CDR1 MNHNS, CDR2 SASEGT. The CDR3 runs to 13 residues. The CDR3 reads CASRQHRKETQYF. CDR3 bases: TGTGCCAGCAGACAACACAGGAAAGAGACCCAGTACTTC.

V and J are TRBV6-1 and TRBJ2-7, with 9 positions matching TRBD2. Trimming cost V 5 bases and J 1 base; bases outside gene matches: 9. This CDR3 has 16 residues. Germline CDR1 is MNHNS and CDR2 is SASEGT. The DNA for the CDR3 is TGTGCCAGCAGTATCTCTAGCGGGGAAGTTTCCTACGAGCAGTACTTC. Translated: CASSISSGEVSYEQYF.